Listed here is a single T cell receptor beta chain. The PCR ran on 60 Vbeta and 13 Jbeta primers. Profiled with immunoSEQ multiplex PCR; TCRdb holds only in-frame clones, not every one. The data contain 200,000 to 250,000 clones, about 83% of them singletons. Germline V CDR1 and CDR2: MNHEY, SMNVEV (reference sequence). V lost 1 base and J lost 9; bases outside the gene matches: 6. The CDR3 covers 15 residues. The sample belongs to a study of cytomegalovirus exposure and HLA in healthy donors. V and J are TRBV27 and TRBJ1-6, with 7 bases aligning to TRBD1. The source is a woman between 45 and 65 years old in good health and CMV-seropositive. Sequencing input: PBMCs. The CDR3 spells CASSLLQGTSSPLHF. The CDR3 DNA reads TGTGCCAGCAGTTTATTACAGGGGACCTCTTCACCCCTCCACTTT.